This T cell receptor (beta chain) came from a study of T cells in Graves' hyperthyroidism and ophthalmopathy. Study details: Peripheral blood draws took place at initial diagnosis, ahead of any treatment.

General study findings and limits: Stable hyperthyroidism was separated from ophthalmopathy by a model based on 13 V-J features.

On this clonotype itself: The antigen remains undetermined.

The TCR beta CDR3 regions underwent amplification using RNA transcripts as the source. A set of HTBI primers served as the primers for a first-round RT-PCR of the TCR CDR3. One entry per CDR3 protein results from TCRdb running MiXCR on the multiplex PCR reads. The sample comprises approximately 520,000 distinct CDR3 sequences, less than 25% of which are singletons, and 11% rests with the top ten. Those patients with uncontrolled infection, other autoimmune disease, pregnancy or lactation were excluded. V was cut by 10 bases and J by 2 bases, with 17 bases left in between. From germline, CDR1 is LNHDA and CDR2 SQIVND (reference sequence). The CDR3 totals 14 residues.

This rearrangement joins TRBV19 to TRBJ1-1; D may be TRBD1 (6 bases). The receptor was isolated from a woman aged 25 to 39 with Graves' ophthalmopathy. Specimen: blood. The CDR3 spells CATSLGGLNTEAFF. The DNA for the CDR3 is TGTGCCACCTCACTGGGGGGGCTTAACACTGAAGCTTTCTTT.